Listed below are T cell receptor beta chains from one sample, sequenced in a study of blood T cells in healthy people across ages. TCRdb reanalysed the 5' RACE reads using MiXCR and keeps one entry per CDR3 protein. The sample yields around 1,900,000 distinct CDR3 sequences, 35% to 50% seen once. Sequences were obtained from blood. All receptors derive from a human donor in good health. CDR3s include the opening cysteine and the closing phenylalanine or tryptophan. A D gene is named only where the DNA matches it firmly. Clone size appears in some rows only: once, few, many, or a class for an expanded clone.

V gene: TRBV20-1; D gene: -; J gene: TRBJ1-5; clone size: -; CDR3 DNA: TGCAGTGCTAGGTCCCTCTACCCGAGAGCCTATAGCAATCAGCCCCAGCATTTT; CDR3 protein: CSARSLYPRAYSNQPQHF
V gene: TRBV20-1; D gene: TRBD2; J gene: TRBJ2-7; clone size: -; CDR3 DNA: TGCAGTGCTAGAGGTGGGGGGGTAGCCTACTACGAGCAGTACTTC; CDR3 protein: CSARGGGVAYYEQYF
V gene: TRBV15; D gene: -; J gene: TRBJ2-7; clone size: once; CDR3 DNA: TGTGCCACCAGCAGAGATACACAGGGTGCCTACGAGCAGTACTTC; CDR3 protein: CATSRDTQGAYEQYF
V gene: TRBV11-1; D gene: TRBD1; J gene: TRBJ1-1; clone size: few; CDR3 DNA: TGTGCCAGCAGCTTATATGCCGGGGACAGGGGAAGGACTGAAGCTTTCTTT; CDR3 protein: CASSLYAGDRGRTEAFF
V gene: TRBV12-3/TRBV12-4; D gene: -; J gene: TRBJ2-1; clone size: -; CDR3 DNA: TGTGCCAGCAGTTTAAATCCCGTAGACAGGACCTACAATGAGCAGTTCTTC; CDR3 protein: CASSLNPVDRTYNEQFF
V gene: TRBV4-2; D gene: -; J gene: TRBJ2-7; clone size: -; CDR3 DNA: TGTGCCAGCAGCCAAGAAAAGTGGCCAACCTACGAGCAGTACTTC; CDR3 protein: CASSQEKWPTYEQYF
V gene: TRBV12-3/TRBV12-4; D gene: -; J gene: TRBJ2-7; clone size: -; CDR3 DNA: TGTGCCAGCAGTCCCAGGGAGGTAGACCACGAGCAGTACTTC; CDR3 protein: CASSPREVDHEQYF
V gene: TRBV6-5; D gene: -; J gene: TRBJ2-5; clone size: -; CDR3 DNA: TGTGCCAGCAGTTATGAGGGGACAAATAGTCTCCGGGACCAGTACTTC; CDR3 protein: CASSYEGTNSLRDQYF
V gene: TRBV4-3; D gene: TRBD2; J gene: TRBJ2-5; clone size: -; CDR3 DNA: TGCGCCAGCAGCCAAGGGACTAGCGGGGGAATGACTTTGGAGACCCAGTACTTC; CDR3 protein: CASSQGTSGGMTLETQYF
V gene: TRBV7-2; D gene: -; J gene: TRBJ2-5; clone size: few; CDR3 DNA: TGTGCCAGCACCCCTGTCGGTAGGGGGGTAGAGACCCAGTACTTC; CDR3 protein: CASTPVGRGVETQYF
V gene: TRBV7-2; D gene: TRBD2; J gene: TRBJ2-7; clone size: few; CDR3 DNA: TGTGCCAGCAGCTTAGTCTCACTAGCGGGGGTATCCTACGAGCAGTACTTC; CDR3 protein: CASSLVSLAGVSYEQYF
V gene: TRBV5-1; D gene: TRBD1; J gene: TRBJ2-7; clone size: -; CDR3 DNA: TGCGCCAGCAGCGCCCAGGGGGACCTATACGAGCAGTACTTC; CDR3 protein: CASSAQGDLYEQYF
V gene: TRBV9; D gene: TRBD2; J gene: TRBJ2-3; clone size: -; CDR3 DNA: TGTGCCAGCAGCCCCGGCGGGGGGCCAGATACGCAGTATTTT; CDR3 protein: CASSPGGGPDTQYF
V gene: TRBV9; D gene: -; J gene: TRBJ1-6; clone size: -; CDR3 DNA: TGTGCCAGCAGCGTAGTTTCCAGTTATAATTCACCCCTCCACTTT; CDR3 protein: CASSVVSSYNSPLHF
V gene: TRBV12-3/TRBV12-4; D gene: -; J gene: TRBJ2-5; clone size: -; CDR3 DNA: TGTGCCAGCAGTTTGGGGGTCGGAGCGACCCAGTACTTC; CDR3 protein: CASSLGVGATQYF
V gene: TRBV11-2; D gene: -; J gene: TRBJ2-4; clone size: -; CDR3 DNA: TGTGCCAGCAGCTCTGCCCCTACCTCTCGGGAGCAGTACTTC; CDR3 protein: CASSSAPTSREQYF
V gene: TRBV14; D gene: -; J gene: TRBJ2-1; clone size: -; CDR3 DNA: TGTGCCAGCAGCCATGTGGCCCTGGGGGGCGATGAGCAGTTCTTC; CDR3 protein: CASSHVALGGDEQFF
V gene: TRBV20-1; D gene: TRBD2; J gene: TRBJ2-5; clone size: few; CDR3 DNA: TGCAGTGCTAGAGATCGTCGGCTAGCGGGGCTCCAAGAGACCCAGTACTTC; CDR3 protein: CSARDRRLAGLQETQYF
V gene: TRBV20-1; D gene: -; J gene: TRBJ2-7; clone size: -; CDR3 DNA: TGCAGTGCTAGGGTAGGGACTCCGAAACTATACGAGCAGTACTTC; CDR3 protein: CSARVGTPKLYEQYF
V gene: TRBV28; D gene: -; J gene: TRBJ2-1; clone size: -; CDR3 DNA: TGTGCCAGCAATTATAAGGAGGCATACAATGAGCAGTTCTTC; CDR3 protein: CASNYKEAYNEQFF
V gene: TRBV20-1; D gene: -; J gene: TRBJ2-3; clone size: -; CDR3 DNA: TGCAGTGCTAGCGGTTCCGAAAGCGGCATCACAGATACGCAGTATTTT; CDR3 protein: CSASGSESGITDTQYF
V gene: TRBV28; D gene: -; J gene: TRBJ1-2; clone size: few; CDR3 DNA: TGTGCCAGCACCAATGGCTATGGCTACACCTTC; CDR3 protein: CASTNGYGYTF
V gene: TRBV18; D gene: -; J gene: TRBJ2-1; clone size: many; CDR3 DNA: TGTGCCAGCTCACAGAGTGGGGGCTCCTACAATGAGCAGTTCTTC; CDR3 protein: CASSQSGGSYNEQFF
V gene: TRBV4-3; D gene: -; J gene: TRBJ2-7; clone size: -; CDR3 DNA: TGCGCCAGCAGCCGAGGAGTGGGGGGCTACGAGCAGTACTTC; CDR3 protein: CASSRGVGGYEQYF
V gene: TRBV29-1; D gene: -; J gene: TRBJ2-5; clone size: -; CDR3 DNA: TGCAGCGTTGGATTAGTCGGGCAGGCCTACCAAGAGACCCAGTACTTC; CDR3 protein: CSVGLVGQAYQETQYF
V gene: TRBV5-1; D gene: -; J gene: TRBJ1-2; clone size: -; CDR3 DNA: TGCGCCGGCAGGAGACCAGGGGACGCTAACTATGGCTACACCTTC; CDR3 protein: CAGRRPGDANYGYTF
V gene: TRBV28; D gene: -; J gene: TRBJ2-7; clone size: few; CDR3 DNA: TGTGCCAGCCAGACAGGCTATACCCCCTACGAGCAGTACTTC; CDR3 protein: CASQTGYTPYEQYF
V gene: TRBV12-3/TRBV12-4; D gene: -; J gene: TRBJ1-1; clone size: -; CDR3 DNA: TGTGCCAGCACCCTAGGGGGGCTCGACACTGAAGCTTTCTTT; CDR3 protein: CASTLGGLDTEAFF
V gene: TRBV27; D gene: -; J gene: TRBJ2-7; clone size: -; CDR3 DNA: TGTGCCAGCAGTTTATTATCTCTATCGGGACGGGGGTCCCCTACGAACGAGCAGTACTTC; CDR3 protein: CASSLLSLSGRGSPTNEQYF
V gene: TRBV5-1; D gene: -; J gene: TRBJ2-5; clone size: few; CDR3 DNA: TGCGCCAGCAGTTTAAAGGAACAGGGCCAAGAGACCCAGTACTTC; CDR3 protein: CASSLKEQGQETQYF
V gene: TRBV20-1; D gene: -; J gene: TRBJ2-3; clone size: few; CDR3 DNA: TGCAGTGCTACGGACATCGGGGATACGCAGTATTTT; CDR3 protein: CSATDIGDTQYF
V gene: TRBV5-5; D gene: -; J gene: TRBJ1-4; clone size: -; CDR3 DNA: TGTGCCAGCAGCCGGGACGACAATGAAAAACTGTTTTTT; CDR3 protein: CASSRDDNEKLFF
V gene: TRBV7-9; D gene: TRBD1; J gene: TRBJ1-2; clone size: -; CDR3 DNA: TGTGCCAGCAGCTACGGACAGGGCGGGCGGGGCTACACCTTC; CDR3 protein: CASSYGQGGRGYTF
V gene: TRBV12-3/TRBV12-4; D gene: -; J gene: TRBJ1-5; clone size: -; CDR3 DNA: TGTGCCAGCAGTGTCGGTTTAGAGAGGGGACAGCCCCAGCATTTT; CDR3 protein: CASSVGLERGQPQHF
V gene: TRBV7-9; D gene: -; J gene: TRBJ2-7; clone size: -; CDR3 DNA: TGTGCCAGCAGCCGTCCGGGAACCGAGCAGTACTTC; CDR3 protein: CASSRPGTEQYF
V gene: TRBV15; D gene: TRBD1; J gene: TRBJ2-1; clone size: -; CDR3 DNA: TGTGCCACCAGCAGAGATGGGACAGGGGAGTTCTTC; CDR3 protein: CATSRDGTGEFF
V gene: TRBV5-6; D gene: TRBD1; J gene: TRBJ1-4; clone size: -; CDR3 DNA: TGTGCCTCAAACGAGGGGGCCGGAAAACTGTTTTTT; CDR3 protein: CASNEGAGKLFF
V gene: TRBV7-9; D gene: -; J gene: TRBJ2-7; clone size: many; CDR3 DNA: TGTGCCAGCAGCCCCGGACCTTACGAGCAGTACTTC; CDR3 protein: CASSPGPYEQYF
V gene: TRBV4-3; D gene: -; J gene: TRBJ2-6; clone size: -; CDR3 DNA: TGCGCCTGCACCACAGTGGGGGCTGGTGGGGCCAACGTCCTGACTTTC; CDR3 protein: CACTTVGAGGANVLTF
V gene: TRBV5-1; D gene: TRBD1; J gene: TRBJ1-2; clone size: -; CDR3 DNA: TGCGCCAGCAGCGTCATTCCGGGACAGGAATATGGCTACACCTTC; CDR3 protein: CASSVIPGQEYGYTF
V gene: TRBV7-2; D gene: -; J gene: TRBJ1-2; clone size: few; CDR3 DNA: TGTGCCAGCAGCTTAGGTGTAGACCCCTATGGCTACACCTTC; CDR3 protein: CASSLGVDPYGYTF
V gene: TRBV13; D gene: -; J gene: TRBJ1-2; clone size: few; CDR3 DNA: TGTGCCAGCAGCTTAGAGGATGGAGGCGGGGGCTACACCTTC; CDR3 protein: CASSLEDGGGGYTF
V gene: TRBV12-3/TRBV12-4; D gene: -; J gene: TRBJ2-2; clone size: once; CDR3 DNA: TGTGCCAGCAGTTTATTGGACCGTCAACTCACCGGGGAGCTGTTTTTT; CDR3 protein: CASSLLDRQLTGELFF
V gene: TRBV7-3; D gene: TRBD1; J gene: TRBJ2-1; clone size: -; CDR3 DNA: TGTGCCAGCAGCCATCTTTGGACAGGAGACTACAATGAGCAGTTCTTC; CDR3 protein: CASSHLWTGDYNEQFF
V gene: TRBV11-1; D gene: TRBD1; J gene: TRBJ2-1; clone size: -; CDR3 DNA: TGTGCCAGCAGCTCTCCGGGACAGGGGAATCTCGAGCAGTTCTTC; CDR3 protein: CASSSPGQGNLEQFF
V gene: TRBV11-2; D gene: TRBD1; J gene: TRBJ2-2; clone size: once; CDR3 DNA: TGTGCCAGCAGCTTACGACAGGGGGTAGAAGCCGGGGAGCTGTTTTTT; CDR3 protein: CASSLRQGVEAGELFF
V gene: TRBV12-3/TRBV12-4; D gene: -; J gene: TRBJ2-1; clone size: few; CDR3 DNA: TGTGCCAGCAGTTTAGGAGGGTCAGACAATGAGCAGTTCTTC; CDR3 protein: CASSLGGSDNEQFF
V gene: TRBV29-1; D gene: -; J gene: TRBJ2-1; clone size: -; CDR3 DNA: TGCAGCGTTGAAGATGAACCGGACCCCAATGAGCAGTTCTTC; CDR3 protein: CSVEDEPDPNEQFF
V gene: TRBV6-2/TRBV6-3; D gene: -; J gene: TRBJ2-4; clone size: -; CDR3 DNA: TGTGCCAGCAGTTACTCCCAGACCAACATTCAGTACTTC; CDR3 protein: CASSYSQTNIQYF